The 5 T cell receptor beta chains in this list originate from one sample, sequenced in a study of blood T cell repertoires in COVID-19 (dated by TCRdb to about 2020). The method behind the library was the immunoSEQ multiplex PCR assay. TCRdb retrieved this table from immuneACCESS and kept in-frame rearrangements only. Not all clones are present; in checked studies, unresolved V genes account for under half, and no reason is known for the remainder. Here the sample has about 130,000 clones; around 74% occur a single time. The ten largest clones capture approximately 5.7% of the sample. The sample was peripheral blood. All receptors derive from a man in his sixties with acute or convalescent COVID-19.

Only one count was recorded for this clone. This rearrangement joins TRBV7-8 to TRBJ1-2, with D possibly matching TRBD1 (5 bases). This CDR3 is 14 amino acids long. The germline CDR1 and CDR2 sequences are SGHVS and FQNEAQ. The V gene lost 5 bases and the J gene lost 3 bases, with 13 bases spanning the gap. The CDR3 sequence: CASSRPGGDYGYTF. In nucleotides, the CDR3 is TGTGCCAGCAGCCGCCCGGGGGGGGACTATGGCTACACCTTC.

The count of this clone is one. The V gene is TRBV9, the J gene TRBJ2-3; D is possibly TRBD2 (6 bases). CDR3 length: 14 residues. The germline gives CDR1 SGDLS, CDR2 YYNGEE. Trimming removed 5 bases at V and 2 bases at J, with 12 bases between. CDR3 DNA sequence: TGTGCCAGCAGTTCACGGGGGTCCACAGATACGCAGTATTTT. Encoded protein: CASSSRGSTDTQYF.

The J gene is TRBJ2-7, the V gene TRBV14; TRBD1 matches 8 bases. CDR1 is SGHDN and CDR2 is FVKESK in the germline V gene. The CDR3 covers 16 residues. Trimming at V came to 3 bases and at J to 1 base, leaving 8 bases not matched to a gene. For the CDR3, the DNA is TGTGCCAGCAGCCAGTTAATACAGGGGGAATCCTACGAGCAGTACTTC. The encoded protein is CASSQLIQGESYEQYF.

V gene TRBV7-2 combines with J gene TRBJ2-4; a weak D match, TRBD1 (5 bases). Trimming removed 1 base at V and 0 bases at J, with 19 bases between. Germline CDR1 reads SGHTA; CDR2 reads FQGNSA. CDR3 size: 19 residues. Here the CDR3 DNA reads TGTGCCAGCAGCTTAGAAGGGGCCCCGATTACTATAGCCAAAAACATTCAGTACTTC. As protein: CASSLEGAPITIAKNIQYF.

The J gene is TRBJ2-7, the V gene TRBV11-2; TRBD2 matches at 9 bases. V was clipped by 5 bases and J by 3 bases; unmatched bases: 5. There are 14 residues in the CDR3. Germline V gene data show CDR1 as SGHAT and CDR2 as FQNNGV. The CDR3 protein is CASSPRTSVYEQYF. Written as DNA, the CDR3 is TGTGCCAGCAGCCCCAGGACTAGCGTCTACGAGCAGTACTTC. The full variable domain, in which reference TRBV11-2 and TRBJ2-7 provide the parts outside the CDR3, is EAGVAQSPRYKIIEKRQSVAFWCNPISGHATLYWYQQILGQGPKLLIQFQNNGVVDDSQLPKDRFSAERLKGVDSTLKIQPAKLEDSAVYLCASSPRTSVYEQYFGPGTRLTVT.